Listed below are T cell receptor beta chains from one sample, sequenced in a study of T-cell memory formation after mild COVID-19. One entry per CDR3 protein results from TCRdb running MiXCR on the 5' RACE reads. The table includes approximately 500,000 distinct CDR3 sequences, roughly 23% detected once. The sequenced sample was PBMCs or a T cell subset sorted from them (not recorded which). The receptors were sampled from an adult woman who had mild COVID-19 (a few samples of this study predate the infection). Cell type and time point are not known. The CDR3 runs from the conserved cysteine through the conserved F or W. D genes are given only for firm matches. Clone size, where shown, is once, few, many, or a class for clones that have expanded.

CDR3 protein: CAWSVQQGNQPQHF
CDR3 DNA: TGTGCCTGGAGTGTACAACAGGGAAATCAGCCCCAGCATTTT
V gene: TRBV30
clone size: -
J gene: TRBJ1-5
D gene: -

CDR3 protein: CASSRRLAGVDEQFF
CDR3 DNA: TGTGCCAGCAGTCGAAGACTAGCGGGAGTAGATGAGCAGTTCTTC
V gene: TRBV6-5
clone size: -
J gene: TRBJ2-1
D gene: TRBD2

CDR3 protein: CASSKGQQETQYF
CDR3 DNA: TGTGCCAGCTCAAAGGGACAGCAAGAGACCCAGTACTTC
V gene: TRBV18
clone size: -
J gene: TRBJ2-5
D gene: TRBD1

CDR3 protein: CASSLGPSYEQYF
CDR3 DNA: TGTGCCAGCAGCTTAGGACCTTCCTACGAGCAGTACTTC
V gene: TRBV12-3/TRBV12-4
clone size: many
J gene: TRBJ2-7
D gene: -

CDR3 protein: CATQRPGQKDTEAFF
CDR3 DNA: TGTGCCACCCAGAGACCGGGACAAAAAGACACTGAAGCTTTCTTT
V gene: TRBV24-1
clone size: few
J gene: TRBJ1-1
D gene: -

CDR3 protein: CASSRAASVAGELFF
CDR3 DNA: TGTGCCAGCAGTCGGGCGGCTAGCGTTGCCGGGGAGCTGTTTTTT
V gene: TRBV7-9
clone size: few
J gene: TRBJ2-2
D gene: -

CDR3 protein: CASSYSRRTNTGELFF
CDR3 DNA: TGTGCCAGCAGTTACTCTCGGCGGACGAACACCGGGGAGCTGTTTTTT
V gene: TRBV6-5
clone size: few
J gene: TRBJ2-2
D gene: -

CDR3 protein: CASSLMGVLRTEAFF
CDR3 DNA: TGCGCCAGCAGCTTGATGGGGGTATTGAGGACTGAAGCTTTCTTT
V gene: TRBV5-1
clone size: few
J gene: TRBJ1-1
D gene: -

CDR3 protein: CASRPQGADANEKLFF
CDR3 DNA: TGTGCCAGCAGGCCACAGGGAGCGGACGCTAATGAAAAACTGTTTTTT
V gene: TRBV12-3/TRBV12-4
clone size: -
J gene: TRBJ1-4
D gene: -

CDR3 protein: CASSLVRASGSHDEQFF
CDR3 DNA: TGTGCCAGCAGCTTGGTAAGGGCCAGCGGGAGTCATGATGAGCAGTTCTTC
V gene: TRBV5-4
clone size: -
J gene: TRBJ2-1
D gene: TRBD2

CDR3 protein: CAWSAQYGYTF
CDR3 DNA: TGTGCCTGGAGTGCCCAGTATGGCTACACCTTC
V gene: TRBV30
clone size: -
J gene: TRBJ1-2
D gene: -

CDR3 protein: CATSREYNQPQHF
CDR3 DNA: TGTGCCACCAGCAGAGAGTACAATCAGCCCCAGCATTTT
V gene: TRBV15
clone size: -
J gene: TRBJ1-5
D gene: -

CDR3 protein: CASSLEAVWGEQFF
CDR3 DNA: TGTGCCAGCAGCTTAGAGGCGGTTTGGGGGGAGCAGTTCTTC
V gene: TRBV7-9
clone size: few
J gene: TRBJ2-1
D gene: -

CDR3 protein: CASSGQDYEQYF
CDR3 DNA: TGTGCCAGCAGTGGACAAGACTACGAGCAGTACTTC
V gene: TRBV6-5
clone size: -
J gene: TRBJ2-7
D gene: -

CDR3 protein: CASREGHGYTF
CDR3 DNA: TGTGCCAGCAGGGAAGGCCATGGCTACACCTTC
V gene: TRBV2
clone size: -
J gene: TRBJ1-2
D gene: -

CDR3 protein: CASSWVGDNEQFF
CDR3 DNA: TGTGCCAGCAGCTGGGTGGGGGACAATGAGCAGTTCTTC
V gene: TRBV7-6
clone size: -
J gene: TRBJ2-1
D gene: -

CDR3 protein: CASSIAFASTGGDEQYF
CDR3 DNA: TGTGCCAGTAGTATAGCTTTCGCGTCGACAGGGGGCGACGAGCAGTACTTC
V gene: TRBV19
clone size: -
J gene: TRBJ2-7
D gene: TRBD1

CDR3 protein: CASSFDASQPQHF
CDR3 DNA: TGTGCCAGCAGCTTTGACGCGAGTCAGCCCCAGCATTTT
V gene: TRBV7-8
clone size: -
J gene: TRBJ1-5
D gene: -

CDR3 protein: CASSFFRRGRNEQFF
CDR3 DNA: TGTGCCAGCAGTTTCTTCCGACGCGGGCGGAATGAGCAGTTCTTC
V gene: TRBV12-3/TRBV12-4
clone size: -
J gene: TRBJ2-1
D gene: -

CDR3 protein: CASSWTGEPSYEQYF
CDR3 DNA: TGTGCCAGCAGCTGGACAGGGGAACCGAGCTACGAGCAGTACTTC
V gene: TRBV7-9
clone size: many
J gene: TRBJ2-7
D gene: TRBD1

CDR3 protein: CASSPSGQGREQYF
CDR3 DNA: TGTGCCAGCTCACCATCGGGACAGGGTCGAGAGCAGTACTTC
V gene: TRBV18
clone size: -
J gene: TRBJ2-7
D gene: TRBD1

CDR3 protein: CASSLVGAGGSSYEQYF
CDR3 DNA: TGTGCCAGCAGCTTAGTTGGAGCGGGGGGGAGCTCCTACGAGCAGTACTTC
V gene: TRBV7-8
clone size: few
J gene: TRBJ2-7
D gene: TRBD2

CDR3 protein: CASSLVYRGNEQFF
CDR3 DNA: TGTGCCAGCAGTTTGGTTTACAGGGGGAATGAGCAGTTCTTC
V gene: TRBV12-3/TRBV12-4
clone size: -
J gene: TRBJ2-1
D gene: TRBD1

CDR3 protein: CAISEPLDGNTGELFF
CDR3 DNA: TGTGCCATCAGTGAGCCTTTGGACGGGAACACCGGGGAGCTGTTTTTT
V gene: TRBV10-3
clone size: few
J gene: TRBJ2-2
D gene: -

CDR3 protein: CASSRLADIGEFF
CDR3 DNA: TGTGCCAGCAGTAGACTAGCAGATATCGGTGAGTTCTTC
V gene: TRBV12-3/TRBV12-4
clone size: -
J gene: TRBJ2-1
D gene: TRBD2

CDR3 protein: CASSRSGRNTEAFF
CDR3 DNA: TGTGCCAGCAGCCGATCAGGGAGGAACACTGAAGCTTTCTTT
V gene: TRBV3-1
clone size: -
J gene: TRBJ1-1
D gene: -

CDR3 protein: CASSLDGGTGVQETQYF
CDR3 DNA: TGTGCCAGCAGCTTAGACGGCGGGACAGGGGTCCAAGAGACCCAGTACTTC
V gene: TRBV7-2
clone size: few
J gene: TRBJ2-5
D gene: TRBD1

CDR3 protein: CASSAGGISYEQYF
CDR3 DNA: TGCGCCAGCAGCGCGGGGGGGATTTCCTACGAGCAGTACTTC
V gene: TRBV5-1
clone size: few
J gene: TRBJ2-7
D gene: TRBD2

CDR3 protein: CASRPGLYTGELFF
CDR3 DNA: TGTGCCAGCAGGCCCGGGCTATACACCGGGGAGCTGTTTTTT
V gene: TRBV12-3/TRBV12-4
clone size: -
J gene: TRBJ2-2
D gene: -

CDR3 protein: CASSVGTAENYGYTF
CDR3 DNA: TGCGCCAGCAGCGTCGGGACAGCGGAAAACTATGGCTACACCTTC
V gene: TRBV5-1
clone size: -
J gene: TRBJ1-2
D gene: TRBD1

CDR3 protein: CASSPTDSPNYGYTF
CDR3 DNA: TGCGCCAGCAGCCCGACGGACAGTCCCAATTATGGCTACACCTTC
V gene: TRBV4-1
clone size: few
J gene: TRBJ1-2
D gene: -

CDR3 protein: CASRRTKGIYGYTF
CDR3 DNA: TGTGCCAGCAGGAGAACGAAGGGGATCTATGGCTACACCTTC
V gene: TRBV6-5
clone size: -
J gene: TRBJ1-2
D gene: -